This TCR beta chain was retrieved from a study of T cells in Graves' hyperthyroidism and ophthalmopathy. Study-wide points: Also found in blood were most expanded thyroid clonotypes above 0.001.

Patients having uncontrolled infection, another autoimmune disease, pregnancy or lactation were not included. This CDR3 spans 14 amino acids. J lost 1 base, V lost 7 bases, and 4 bases had no gene match. CDR1 and CDR2 (germline): SQVTM, ANQGSEA. The investigators amplified TCR beta CDR3 regions from RNA transcripts. During a first-round RT-PCR of the TCR CDR3, the HTBI primer set was used. MiXCR was run by TCRdb on the multiplex PCR reads, yielding one entry per CDR3 protein. The sample records 490,000 or so distinct CDR3 sequences, roughly 45% being singletons. In regard to this clonotype: Its specificity is not known.

The chain employs TRBV29-1 and TRBJ2-5; 12 bases align to TRBD2. Material: peripheral blood or thyroid tissue (not recorded which). This TCR derives from an adult woman with Graves' disease, either hyperthyroidism or ophthalmopathy (not recorded which). CDR3 sequence reads: CSASGGAGQETQYF. DNA for the CDR3: TGCAGCGCTAGCGGGGGGGCGGGCCAAGAGACCCAGTACTTC.